The clone carrying this T cell receptor beta chain occurred a few times. The repertoire was sequenced with immunoSEQ multiplex PCR; TCRdb's copy has only in-frame clones and lacks some. This sample has roughly 21,000 clones; nearly 55% occur once, and the top ten carry approximately 21%. The sample belongs to a study of radiation and T cells in renal cell carcinoma. Treatment specified: treatment-naive control, cytoreductive nephrectomy. CDR1 and CDR2 (germline): MGHRA, YSYEKL. Trimming took 1 base from V and 4 from J; bases not matched to a gene: 9. This CDR3 is built from 17 residues. The sequence was obtained from a human donor with renal cell carcinoma. The gene calls are TRBV4-1 and TRBJ1-3; 8 bases match TRBD1. The sequencing used tumor tissue, collected from a patient whose treatment was nephrectomy without radiotherapy. The CDR3 spells CASSQGRQGRGGNTIYF. For the CDR3, the DNA is TGCGCCAGCAGCCAAGGAAGACAGGGGCGAGGAGGAAACACCATATATTTT.